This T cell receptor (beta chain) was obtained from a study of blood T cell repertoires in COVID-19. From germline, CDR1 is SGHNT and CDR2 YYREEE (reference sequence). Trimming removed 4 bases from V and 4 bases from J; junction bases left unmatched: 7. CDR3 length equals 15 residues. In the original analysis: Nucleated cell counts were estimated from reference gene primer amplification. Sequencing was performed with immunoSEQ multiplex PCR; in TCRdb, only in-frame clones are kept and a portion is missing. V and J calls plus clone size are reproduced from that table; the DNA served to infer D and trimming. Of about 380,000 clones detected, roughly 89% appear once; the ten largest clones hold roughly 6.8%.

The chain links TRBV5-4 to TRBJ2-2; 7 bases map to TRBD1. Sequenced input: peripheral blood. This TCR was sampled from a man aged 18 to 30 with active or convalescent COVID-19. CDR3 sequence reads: CASSTTGLGTGELFF. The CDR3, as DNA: TGTGCCAGCAGCACGACAGGGTTGGGCACCGGGGAGCTGTTTTTT.